This T cell receptor (beta chain) derives from a study of shared clonotypes between healthy human individuals. Background on the study: There were three CD4 naive, three CD4 memory, two CD8 naive and one CD8 memory plates per donor.

Running of the assay took place at deep level. Produced via immunoSEQ multiplex PCR; TCRdb's table is partial and in-frame only. The sample yields approximately 1.5 million clones, approximately 98.5% seen once. Germline lookup yields CDR1 WSHSY and CDR2 SAAADI. Trimming at V came to 3 bases and at J to 5 bases, leaving 6 bases not matched to a gene. The CDR3 has 14 residues. Whole-study findings and limits: The study found lower generation probabilities in non-shared clonotypes than in those shared by all four donors. Since donors were few, the genetic and exposure-history diversity represented was limited.

On this clone itself: Its antigen remains unknown.

This sequence was found in a young man in good health. Sequenced input: naive CD4+ T cells sorted from blood. Noted subset: CD45RA+ positively selected. The genes are TRBV10-2 and TRBJ2-7; 8 nucleotides align to TRBD1. CDR3 bases: TGCGCCAGCAGTGATCAGGGGGCAGTCCACGAGCAGTACTTC. Amino acids: CASSDQGAVHEQYF.